The 5 T cell receptor beta chains listed next were all sequenced from one sample in a study of patients and donors after allogeneic stem cell transplantation. TCRdb reprocessed the RT-PCR reads via MiXCR and lists one record per CDR3 protein. The table records about a million distinct CDR3 sequences, roughly 17% of them present only once. Sequencing input: blood, either unsorted or a sorted T cell fraction (not recorded which). These receptors came from a human donor who was either an allogeneic HSCT recipient or a stem cell or donor lymphocyte infusion donor (not recorded which). It is not recorded whose cells these are; they may come from a transplant donor.

This clonotype was counted a few times. V usage is TRBV28 and J usage is TRBJ2-1; D may be TRBD2 (6 bases). The CDR3 is 13 residues long. Germline CDR1 MDHEN, CDR2 SYDVKM. Between the trimmed V and J ends, which lost 8 bases and 8 bases, there was a span of 16 bases. The CDR3 reads CASWRRGSHEQFF. The CDR3 bases are TGTGCCAGCTGGAGGCGGGGATCCCATGAGCAGTTCTTC.

This clonotype has only a few counts. The chain recombines TRBV7-2 with TRBJ2-1; possible D gene TRBD2, 5 bases. Germline CDR1 reads SGHTA; CDR2 reads FQGNSA. The CDR3 is made up of 15 amino acids. V lost 4 bases and J lost 6, with 16 bases in between. In DNA, the CDR3 is TGTGCCAGCAGCTCCAGACTACAAGTAGGCAATGAGCAGTTCTTC. Encoded protein: CASSSRLQVGNEQFF. The complete variable domain, with remaining parts taken from reference TRBV7-2 and TRBJ2-1, reads GAGVSQSPSNKVTEKGKDVELRCDPISGHTALYWYRQSLGQGLEFLIYFQGNSAPDKSGLPSDRFSAERTGGSVSTLTIQRTQQEDSAVYLCASSSRLQVGNEQFFGPGTRLTVL.

This clonotype showed up just a few times. The chain combines TRBV12-3 or TRBV12-4 with TRBJ1-5; tentative D call: TRBD1 (6 bases). The length of the CDR3 is 13 residues. V was trimmed by 5 bases and J by 7 bases, leaving 12 bases between them. CDR3 in amino acids: CASSRDIYQPQHF. CDR3 nucleotide sequence: TGTGCCAGCAGTAGGGACATTTACCAGCCCCAGCATTTT.

The chain uses TRBV30 and TRBJ2-7, with D tentatively TRBD2 (5 bases). Germline V lookup: CDR1 GTSNPN, CDR2 SVGIG (reference sequence). This CDR3 spans 11 amino acids. V was trimmed by 1 base and J by 9 bases, leaving 10 bases between them. The DNA for the CDR3 is TGTGCCTGGAGTGAGAGGACTGTGCAGTACTTC. This gives the protein CAWSERTVQYF.

This chain joins TRBV7-9 and TRBJ2-1; a possible D gene is TRBD2 (5 bases). Per the germline V gene, CDR1 is SEHNR and CDR2 is FQNEAQ (reference sequence). The CDR3 has 15 residues. The CDR3 coding sequence is TGTGCGTCGCAGATTGGTGCGGGCTCCTACAATGAGCAGTTCTTC. It specifies CASQIGAGSYNEQFF.